This is a list of T cell receptor beta chains from one sample in a study of technical replicates of blood from a few donors. Clones were sequenced by immunoSEQ multiplex PCR, and TCRdb holds only the in-frame ones, with some missing. This sample has more than 9,500 clones, with 85% to 95% found just once. The material sequenced was PBMCs. The receptor source for this set is a human donor in good health. Both conserved end residues are part of each CDR3. The order of the fields is J gene, clone size, D gene, V gene, CDR3 protein, CDR3 DNA. D genes are given only for firm matches. Some rows have no size entry. The others give once, few or many, or a class for an expanded clone.

j_call: TRBJ1-5
clone_size: -
d_call: -
v_call: TRBV18
cdr3_aa: CASSPTGYDSQPQHF
cdr3_nt: TGTGCCAGCTCACCAACGGGGTATGATAGTCAGCCCCAGCATTTT

j_call: TRBJ2-2
clone_size: -
d_call: -
v_call: TRBV7-7
cdr3_aa: CASSSSGLVGELFF
cdr3_nt: TGTGCCAGCAGCTCGTCAGGGTTGGTCGGGGAGCTGTTTTTT

j_call: TRBJ1-1
clone_size: -
d_call: -
v_call: TRBV10-3
cdr3_aa: CAISEIRTAFEAFF
cdr3_nt: TGTGCCATCAGTGAGATCCGAACTGCATTTGAAGCTTTCTTT

j_call: TRBJ2-1
clone_size: -
d_call: TRBD2
v_call: TRBV19
cdr3_aa: CATRKGTSDLGGQFF
cdr3_nt: TGTGCCACTCGAAAAGGGACTAGCGATTTGGGCGGGCAGTTCTTC

j_call: TRBJ1-1
clone_size: -
d_call: TRBD1
v_call: TRBV7-8
cdr3_aa: CASSYDRVNTEAFF
cdr3_nt: TGTGCCAGCAGCTATGACAGGGTGAACACTGAAGCTTTCTTT

j_call: TRBJ1-1
clone_size: -
d_call: -
v_call: TRBV6-1
cdr3_aa: CASSEWGGFGEAFF
cdr3_nt: TGTGCCAGCAGTGAATGGGGGGGATTTGGTGAAGCTTTCTTT

j_call: TRBJ1-1
clone_size: -
d_call: -
v_call: TRBV29-1
cdr3_aa: CSVNPLGGEAFF
cdr3_nt: TGCAGCGTCAACCCTCTCGGGGGTGAAGCTTTCTTT

j_call: TRBJ2-7
clone_size: -
d_call: TRBD1
v_call: TRBV2
cdr3_aa: CASKWTGFPGSYEQYF
cdr3_nt: TGTGCCAGCAAGTGGACAGGGTTCCCGGGTTCCTACGAGCAGTACTTC

j_call: TRBJ2-7
clone_size: -
d_call: -
v_call: TRBV28
cdr3_aa: CASTGTPYEQYF
cdr3_nt: TGTGCCAGTACCGGGACACCTTACGAGCAGTACTTC

j_call: TRBJ2-2
clone_size: -
d_call: TRBD2
v_call: TRBV5-1
cdr3_aa: CASSIGTSGSRTGELFF
cdr3_nt: TGCGCCAGCAGCATCGGGACTAGCGGGAGTAGGACCGGGGAGCTGTTTTTT

j_call: TRBJ2-1
clone_size: -
d_call: TRBD2
v_call: TRBV10-3
cdr3_aa: CAISGTSGRADEQFF
cdr3_nt: TGTGCCATCAGTGGAACTAGCGGGAGGGCCGATGAGCAGTTCTTC

j_call: TRBJ2-3
clone_size: -
d_call: TRBD2
v_call: TRBV28
cdr3_aa: CASSSGLAGVDTQYF
cdr3_nt: TGTGCCAGCAGTTCCGGACTAGCGGGAGTAGATACGCAGTATTTT

j_call: TRBJ2-1
clone_size: -
d_call: -
v_call: TRBV10-1
cdr3_aa: CASSESGILAHEQFF
cdr3_nt: TGCGCCAGCAGTGAGTCGGGGATACTAGCCCATGAGCAGTTCTTC

j_call: TRBJ1-1
clone_size: -
d_call: -
v_call: TRBV2
cdr3_aa: CASSYLGTPGIYTEAFF
cdr3_nt: TGTGCCAGCAGCTACCTCGGGACACCCGGTATTTACACTGAAGCTTTCTTT

j_call: TRBJ2-1
clone_size: -
d_call: -
v_call: TRBV6-4
cdr3_aa: CASRPFEGVGEQFF
cdr3_nt: TGTGCCAGCAGGCCTTTCGAGGGAGTGGGTGAGCAGTTCTTC

j_call: TRBJ1-2
clone_size: -
d_call: -
v_call: TRBV9
cdr3_aa: CASSVATGRGRGINYGYTF
cdr3_nt: TGTGCCAGCAGCGTAGCTACGGGGAGGGGCAGGGGCATCAACTATGGCTACACCTTC

j_call: TRBJ2-7
clone_size: -
d_call: -
v_call: TRBV9
cdr3_aa: CASSLGSSPGYEQYF
cdr3_nt: TGTGCCAGCAGCCTAGGTAGTAGCCCGGGCTACGAGCAGTACTTC

j_call: TRBJ2-7
clone_size: -
d_call: -
v_call: TRBV18
cdr3_aa: CASSPAGSYEQYF
cdr3_nt: TGTGCCAGCTCACCAGCCGGGAGCTACGAGCAGTACTTC

j_call: TRBJ1-2
clone_size: once
d_call: -
v_call: TRBV7-9
cdr3_aa: CASSLYTDGYTF
cdr3_nt: TGTGCCAGCAGCCTTTATACGGATGGCTACACCTTC

j_call: TRBJ2-3
clone_size: -
d_call: TRBD2
v_call: TRBV9
cdr3_aa: CASSASGLAGGTDTQYF
cdr3_nt: TGTGCCAGCAGCGCCAGCGGGCTAGCGGGAGGCACAGATACGCAGTATTTT

j_call: TRBJ1-5
clone_size: -
d_call: -
v_call: TRBV6-1
cdr3_aa: CASTDSTYQPQHF
cdr3_nt: TGTGCCAGCACCGACAGTACCTACCAGCCCCAGCATTTT